These T cell receptor beta chains were read from a single sample in a study of T cell repertoires in cytomegalovirus infection. Their cognate antigens are unknown. TCRdb reanalysed the reads using MiXCR and keeps one entry per CDR3 protein. The table has 550,000 to 700,000 distinct CDR3 sequences, about 39% seen once. The material sequenced was cultured PBMCs, taken from culture after CMV antigen stimulation. These receptors all stem from a human donor in good health (CMV status not recorded). Some clones in this sample may be carry-over from other donors' samples. Both conserved end residues are part of each CDR3. The D gene is left open where the match is weak. A row's size may be missing; if present it is once, few, many or a size class.

v_call: TRBV2
clone_size: few
d_call: .
j_call: TRBJ1-2
cdr3_aa: CASSVPPATYGYTF
cdr3_nt: TGTGCCAGCAGTGTACCCCCAGCAACATATGGCTACACCTTC

v_call: TRBV24-1
clone_size: few
d_call: TRBD2
j_call: TRBJ2-1
cdr3_aa: CATSRLGGSSYNEQFF
cdr3_nt: TGTGCCACCAGCCGACTCGGGGGGAGCTCCTACAATGAGCAGTTCTTC

v_call: TRBV7-4
clone_size: .
d_call: TRBD1
j_call: TRBJ2-7
cdr3_aa: CAGARQGPYEQYF
cdr3_nt: TGTGCCGGCGCTCGACAGGGCCCCTACGAGCAGTACTTC

v_call: TRBV5-5
clone_size: .
d_call: TRBD1
j_call: TRBJ1-1
cdr3_aa: CASSLVAGGWGTEAFF
cdr3_nt: TGTGCCAGCAGCTTGGTGGCAGGGGGCTGGGGTACTGAAGCTTTCTTT

v_call: TRBV28
clone_size: few
d_call: .
j_call: TRBJ2-3
cdr3_aa: CASSSPLGDTQYF
cdr3_nt: TGTGCCAGCAGTTCCCCTCTCGGAGATACGCAGTATTTT

v_call: TRBV27
clone_size: .
d_call: .
j_call: TRBJ2-7
cdr3_aa: CASSLQFRGDQYF
cdr3_nt: TGTGCCAGCAGTTTACAATTCAGGGGGGATCAGTACTTC

v_call: TRBV6-5
clone_size: few
d_call: .
j_call: TRBJ2-1
cdr3_aa: CASRRVVDNEQFF
cdr3_nt: TGTGCCAGCCGGAGAGTCGTCGACAATGAGCAGTTCTTC

v_call: TRBV24-1
clone_size: .
d_call: .
j_call: TRBJ2-1
cdr3_aa: CATSVREGGEQFF
cdr3_nt: TGTGCCACCAGTGTAAGAGAGGGTGGTGAGCAGTTCTTC

v_call: TRBV7-2
clone_size: few
d_call: .
j_call: TRBJ2-5
cdr3_aa: CASSTPWETQYF
cdr3_nt: TGTGCCAGCAGCACCCCTTGGGAGACCCAGTACTTC

v_call: TRBV7-2
clone_size: .
d_call: .
j_call: TRBJ2-7
cdr3_aa: CASSLRHLTGPSYEQYF
cdr3_nt: TGTGCCAGCAGCCTACGTCACTTAACCGGGCCTTCCTACGAGCAGTACTTC

v_call: TRBV15
clone_size: once
d_call: .
j_call: TRBJ2-5
cdr3_aa: CATSSGNRGTQYF
cdr3_nt: TGTGCCACCAGCAGCGGCAACAGAGGGACCCAGTACTTC

v_call: TRBV6-1
clone_size: .
d_call: .
j_call: TRBJ1-5
cdr3_aa: CASIPRGESTQPQHF
cdr3_nt: TGTGCCAGCATCCCGAGGGGGGAATCGACCCAGCCCCAGCATTTT

v_call: TRBV3-1
clone_size: few
d_call: TRBD2
j_call: TRBJ2-5
cdr3_aa: CASSRGTIRETQYF
cdr3_nt: TGTGCCAGCAGCCGCGGGACTATCAGAGAGACCCAGTACTTC

v_call: TRBV20-1
clone_size: .
d_call: .
j_call: TRBJ1-1
cdr3_aa: CSATKRGYTEAFF
cdr3_nt: TGCAGTGCTACTAAAAGAGGGTACACTGAAGCTTTCTTT

v_call: TRBV7-8
clone_size: .
d_call: .
j_call: TRBJ1-6
cdr3_aa: CASSLYGSAGKNSPLHF
cdr3_nt: TGTGCCAGCAGCTTATACGGGTCCGCCGGAAAGAATTCACCCCTCCACTTT

v_call: TRBV6-6
clone_size: .
d_call: TRBD1
j_call: TRBJ1-2
cdr3_aa: CASSYSGQGGSYGYTF
cdr3_nt: TGTGCCAGCAGTTACTCGGGACAGGGTGGTAGCTATGGCTACACCTTC

v_call: TRBV6-1
clone_size: .
d_call: TRBD1
j_call: TRBJ2-3
cdr3_aa: CASSDDQGVPTDTQYF
cdr3_nt: TGTGCCAGCAGTGACGACCAGGGGGTACCCACAGATACGCAGTATTTT

v_call: TRBV7-2
clone_size: many
d_call: .
j_call: TRBJ2-1
cdr3_aa: CASSLGVLSSYNEQFF
cdr3_nt: TGTGCCAGCAGCTTAGGAGTCTTAAGCTCCTACAATGAGCAGTTCTTC

v_call: TRBV7-3
clone_size: few
d_call: .
j_call: TRBJ1-2
cdr3_aa: CASSYLQNSYGYTF
cdr3_nt: TGTGCCAGCAGCTACTTACAGAATTCCTATGGCTACACCTTC

v_call: TRBV7-4
clone_size: .
d_call: .
j_call: TRBJ1-4
cdr3_aa: CASSAAARREKLFF
cdr3_nt: TGTGCCAGCAGCGCCGCAGCGAGGCGGGAAAAACTGTTTTTT

v_call: TRBV7-7
clone_size: .
d_call: .
j_call: TRBJ2-5
cdr3_aa: CASSLAGGTQETQYF
cdr3_nt: TGTGCCAGCAGCTTAGCTGGAGGGACACAAGAGACCCAGTACTTC

v_call: TRBV7-4
clone_size: .
d_call: .
j_call: TRBJ2-2
cdr3_aa: CASAIARAPKHGGELFF
cdr3_nt: TGTGCCAGCGCCATCGCCCGGGCTCCCAAACACGGCGGGGAGCTGTTTTTT